This TCR beta chain was found in a study of cytomegalovirus exposure and HLA in healthy donors. Overall study results and limits: While the bulk of TCR sequences proved rare, some public TCRs turned up in many donors.

In the PCR, 60 Vbeta and 13 Jbeta primers were used. Method: immunoSEQ multiplex PCR; TCRdb's copy keeps in-frame clones and lacks some. The data contain 150,000 to 200,000 clones, around 72% of them singletons. A note on this clone: Its matching antigen is unknown.

CDR3 size: 14 residues. From germline, CDR1 is SGHNT and CDR2 YENEEA. V gave up 2 bases and J gave up 6 bases, with 14 bases separating them. The chain couples TRBV11-3 to TRBJ2-7, with D possibly matching TRBD1 (7 bases). The sequence derives from a man aged 50-60 years in good health and CMV-seronegative. Sequencing was done on a sample of PBMCs. CDR3: CASSLSQGGCEQYF. The CDR3 region has the DNA TGTGCCAGCAGCTTATCGCAGGGGGGCTGCGAGCAGTACTTC.